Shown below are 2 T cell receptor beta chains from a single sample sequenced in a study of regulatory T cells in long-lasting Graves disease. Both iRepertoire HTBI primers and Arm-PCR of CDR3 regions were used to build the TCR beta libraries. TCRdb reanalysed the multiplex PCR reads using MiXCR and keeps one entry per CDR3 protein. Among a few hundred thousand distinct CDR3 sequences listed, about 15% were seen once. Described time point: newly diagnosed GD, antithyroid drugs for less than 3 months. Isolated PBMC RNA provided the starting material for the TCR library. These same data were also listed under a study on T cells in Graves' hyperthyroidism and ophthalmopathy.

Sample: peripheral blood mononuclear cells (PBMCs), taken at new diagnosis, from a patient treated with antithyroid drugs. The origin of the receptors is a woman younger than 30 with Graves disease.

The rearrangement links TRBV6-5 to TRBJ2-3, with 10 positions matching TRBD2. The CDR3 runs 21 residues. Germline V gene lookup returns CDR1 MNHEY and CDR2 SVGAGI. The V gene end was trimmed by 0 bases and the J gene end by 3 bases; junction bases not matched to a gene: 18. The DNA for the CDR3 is TGTGCCAGCAGTTACTCTGCGGGGATTTCGAGCGGGAGGGCCAAAACAGATACGCAGTATTTT. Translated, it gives CASSYSAGISSGRAKTDTQYF.

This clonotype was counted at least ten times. Here the CDR3 reads CASSRHTPRLNYEQYF. The CDR3 coding sequence is TGTGCCAGCAGCCGGCACACGCCTCGTCTTAATTACGAGCAGTACTTC. The V and J genes are TRBV6-1 and TRBJ2-7; D unresolved. V lost 6 bases and J lost 4, with 22 bases in between. This CDR3 has 16 amino acids. CDR1 and CDR2 (germline): MNHNS, SASEGT.